What follows are 31 T cell receptor beta chains derived from one specimen sequenced in a study of T cell repertoires in cytomegalovirus infection. No antigen has been identified for these receptors. TCRdb recomputed calls from the reads with MiXCR, one row per CDR3 protein. The sample contains fewer than 1,000,000 distinct CDR3 sequences, around a third of which appear only once. Specimen: cultured CD8+ T cells from PBMCs, collected from culture after CMV antigen stimulation. These receptors came from a human donor in good health (CMV status not recorded). Some clones in this sample may be carry-over from other donors' samples.

This rearrangement joins TRBV6-1 to TRBJ1-1; 8 nucleotides align to TRBD1. Looked up from germline, CDR1 is MNHNS and CDR2 is SASEGT. This CDR3 has 17 amino acids. Trimming removed 2 bases from V and 0 bases from J; junction bases left unmatched: 8. The CDR3 DNA follows: TGTGCCAGCAGTGAAAAGGGGACAGGTGAAATGAACACTGAAGCTTTCTTT. Translation gives CASSEKGTGEMNTEAFF.

This clonotype was counted a few times. This chain links TRBV12-3 or TRBV12-4 with TRBJ1-1; unclear D gene. Trimming cost V 3 bases and J 1 base, with 6 bases left between them. The CDR3 loop spans 13 amino acids. The CDR3 DNA sequence: TGTGCCAGCAGTTTCGTCCGGAACACTGAAGCTTTCTTT. Its protein product is CASSFVRNTEAFF.

The chain uses TRBV20-1 and TRBJ1-5; the D gene is possibly TRBD1 (6 bases). The CDR3 has 13 amino acids. Deletions cut 5 bases from V and 3 bases from J, with 11 bases between. Germline V gene lookup returns CDR1 DFQATT and CDR2 SNEGSKA (reference sequence). CDR3 nucleotide sequence: TGCAGTGCTCCAGGACAGTTCAATCAGCCCCAGCATTTT. This translates into CSAPGQFNQPQHF.

This chain links TRBV11-2 with TRBJ2-5, with D tentatively TRBD1 (7 bases). The CDR3 sequence is 14 residues long. The ends were cut back, 3 bases at V and 4 bases at J, with 12 bases in the middle. Per the germline V gene, CDR1 is SGHAT and CDR2 is FQNNGV. CDR3 residues: CASSFPQGGETQYF. DNA for the CDR3: TGTGCCAGCAGCTTCCCCCAGGGGGGAGAGACCCAGTACTTC.

This clonotype has a handful of counts. This rearrangement joins TRBV7-2 to TRBJ2-1; TRBD1 or TRBD2 may be the D gene (5 bases each). The CDR3 runs 15 residues. Trimming took off 4 bases at V and 0 bases at J, with 10 bases between the two ends. The germline V gene has CDR1 SGHTA and CDR2 FQGNSA. The chain's CDR3 is CASSWDVSSYNEQFF. CDR3 coding DNA: TGTGCCAGCAGCTGGGACGTCAGCTCCTACAATGAGCAGTTCTTC.

V gene TRBV29-1 combines with J gene TRBJ2-5, with D maybe TRBD2 (6 bases). The CDR3 loop spans 18 amino acids. Trimming pared 2 bases from V and 5 bases from J, leaving 27 bases between. Germline V gene lookup returns CDR1 SQVTM and CDR2 ANQGSEA. DNA of the CDR3: TGCAGCGTTGAATACGTGGGAGGAAAAGGCAATCTTAGGGAGACCCAGTACTTC. It is translated as CSVEYVGGKGNLRETQYF.

In its sample, this clonotype was seen once. At one end the junction does not follow the germline gene, possibly because of a read error. The chain is built from TRBV3-1 and TRBJ2-2, with D hard to call. The CDR3 totals 15 residues. Germline-derived CDR1 and CDR2 are LGHDT and YNNKEL (reference sequence). As DNA, the CDR3 is TGTGCCAGTAGCCAAGAAGGCAGGAACACCGGGGAGCTGTTTTTT. This gives the protein CASSQEGRNTGELFF.

This clonotype was counted only a few times. This chain links TRBV29-1 with TRBJ1-1; D might be TRBD1 (5 bases). The length of the CDR3 is 12 residues. Trimming took 4 bases from V and 0 from J, leaving 6 bases between them. CDR1 is SQVTM and CDR2 is ANQGSEA in the germline V gene. The CDR3 coding sequence is TGCAGCGTTGGGGGGATGAACACTGAAGCTTTCTTT. It encodes CSVGGMNTEAFF.

The chain employs TRBV28 and TRBJ2-5; D ambiguous. Germline-derived CDR1 and CDR2 are MDHEN and SYDVKM. The V and J ends lost 6 bases and 5 bases respectively, with 10 bases between them. This CDR3 has 12 residues. CDR3 coding DNA: TGTGCCAGCAGGGGCTTTAGGGAGACCCAGTACTTC. Translated: CASRGFRETQYF.

This clonotype came up many times. The gene calls are TRBV19 and TRBJ1-5; D unclear. Trimming took 1 base from V and 0 from J, leaving 10 bases between them. This CDR3 has 16 residues. CDR1 is LNHDA and CDR2 is SQIVND in the germline V gene (reference sequence). The CDR3 DNA reads TGTGCCAGTAGTATAGTTGAGGACTATAGCAATCAGCCCCAGCATTTT. It translates to CASSIVEDYSNQPQHF.

This chain connects TRBV19 to TRBJ1-4; a weak D match, TRBD1 (6 bases). The germline V and J ends were trimmed by 10 bases and 11 bases, with 14 bases remaining between them. Germline V gives CDR1 LNHDA, CDR2 SQIVND (reference sequence). The CDR3 has 11 amino acids. The CDR3 protein is CATATGGKLFF. DNA for the CDR3: TGTGCCACGGCGACAGGCGGGAAACTGTTTTTT.

This clonotype was picked up a small number of times. This sequence joins TRBV11-2 and TRBJ2-7, with D unclear. The CDR3 has 15 amino acids. Between the trimmed V and J ends, which lost 5 bases and 4 bases, there was a span of 18 bases. Germline CDR1 and CDR2: SGHAT and FQNNGV. The CDR3 DNA reads as TGTGCCAGCAGCCCTGTACTGGGATTTGGGTACGAGCAGTACGTC. Protein product: CASSPVLGFGYEQYV.

There are a few counts of this clonotype. The chain joins TRBV27 to TRBJ1-5; D gene uncertain. The CDR3 sequence is 12 residues long. Germline CDR1 and CDR2: MNHEY and SMNVEV (reference sequence). The V end lost 6 bases, the J end lost 7 bases, and 10 bases lay between the germline ends. In DNA form, the CDR3 reads TGTGCCAGCAGGGAAGGGTTGCAGCCCCAGCATTTT. It specifies CASREGLQPQHF.

This clonotype was detected many times. This chain joins TRBV7-6 and TRBJ2-1; 13 bases line up with TRBD2. The V and J ends lost 1 base and 6 bases, in that order; junction bases with no gene match: 9. In germline, CDR1 is SGHVS, CDR2 FNYEAQ. The CDR3 is 18 amino acids. CDR3 residues: CASSLEPGLAGVSNEQFF. CDR3 DNA sequence: TGTGCCAGCAGCTTAGAACCCGGACTAGCGGGGGTATCCAATGAGCAGTTCTTC.

At least ten counts were recorded for this clonotype. The chain has TRBV7-8 and TRBJ2-7; weak D call: TRBD2 (7 bases). The CDR3 is 16 residues long. The ends were cut back, 4 bases at V and 0 bases at J, with 16 bases in the middle. Germline assignment: CDR1 SGHVS and CDR2 FQNEAQ. CDR3 in amino acids: CASSSGGSLVSYEQYF. CDR3 DNA: TGTGCCAGCAGCTCGGGGGGCTCCCTGGTCTCCTACGAGCAGTACTTC.

The chain combines TRBV4-1 with TRBJ1-2; TRBD1 agrees at 7 bases. The CDR3 extends over 15 amino acids. The V gene end was trimmed by 1 base and the J gene end by 3 bases; junction bases not matched to a gene: 5. Germline assignment: CDR1 MGHRA and CDR2 YSYEKL. The CDR3 protein is CASSQGQGVYYGYTF. The CDR3 DNA sequence: TGCGCCAGCAGCCAAGGGCAGGGGGTCTACTATGGCTACACCTTC.

This clonotype has a handful of counts. The rearrangement links TRBV20-1 to TRBJ2-1; D call uncertain. From germline, CDR1 is DFQATT and CDR2 SNEGSKA (reference sequence). The CDR3 extends over 16 amino acids. Trimming stripped 1 base from V and 6 bases from J, with 19 bases between. The CDR3 reads CSARVVDRSDFNEQFF. The CDR3 DNA follows: TGCAGTGCTAGAGTTGTGGATCGGAGTGATTTCAATGAGCAGTTCTTC.

The V gene is TRBV7-9, the J gene TRBJ1-1; D is unclear. Germline-derived CDR1 and CDR2 are SEHNR and FQNEAQ (reference sequence). V was cut by 5 bases and J by 3 bases, with 19 bases left in between. This CDR3 is built from 16 residues. CDR3 residues: CASSPRLTPSDTEAFF. The DNA of the CDR3 is TGTGCCAGCAGCCCCCGTTTGACCCCATCGGACACTGAAGCTTTCTTT.

This clonotype came up many times. The CDR3 is CASSPRSLGGYEQYF. The CDR3 coding sequence is TGTGCCAGCAGCCCTCGCTCCCTCGGGGGCTACGAGCAGTACTTC. The rearrangement links TRBV9 to TRBJ2-7, with D possibly TRBD2 on 6 matching bases. Trimming cost V 4 bases and J 3 bases, with 17 bases left between them. Germline assignment: CDR1 SGDLS and CDR2 YYNGEE. The CDR3 extends over 15 amino acids.

This clonotype was recorded only once. V is TRBV7-9 and J is TRBJ2-7; D is unresolved. This CDR3 is 13 amino acids long. The V end lost 5 bases, the J end lost 2 bases, and 10 bases lay between the germline ends. CDR1 is SEHNR and CDR2 is FQNEAQ in the germline V gene (reference sequence). CDR3 region: CASSPWSAYEQYF. Written as DNA, the CDR3 is TGTGCCAGCAGCCCCTGGTCTGCCTACGAGCAGTACTTC. Based on the CDR3 plus reference TRBV7-9 and TRBJ2-7, the full variable domain is DTGVSQNPRHKITKRGQNVTFRCDPISEHNRLYWYRQTLGQGPEFLTYFQNEAQLEKSRLLSDRFSAERPKGSFSTLEIQRTEQGDSAMYLCASSPWSAYEQYFGPGTRLTVT.

This sequence joins TRBV7-6 and TRBJ2-7; the match to TRBD2 covers 9 bases. Germline trimming cut 4 bases from V and 7 bases from J; bases unmatched to any gene: 8. There are 14 residues in the CDR3. Germline V gene data show CDR1 as SGHVS and CDR2 as FNYEAQ. The CDR3 loop is CASSSSGREGEQYV. The CDR3, as DNA: TGTGCCAGCAGCTCCTCAGGGCGGGAGGGGGAGCAGTACGTC.

The rearrangement uses TRBV27 and TRBJ1-3; 10 positions match TRBD1. The CDR3 extends over 18 amino acids. The germline V gene has CDR1 MNHEY and CDR2 SMNVEV (reference sequence). The junction had 13 bases not matched to a gene; V was cut back by 7 bases and J by 1 base. CDR3 loop: CASTNNFDRGLSGNTIYF. As DNA, the CDR3 is TGTGCCAGCACCAATAACTTTGACAGGGGGCTTTCTGGAAACACCATATATTTT.

The rearrangement joins TRBV6-6 to TRBJ2-3; no clear D gene. CDR1 MNHNY and CDR2 SVGAGI come from the germline V gene (reference sequence). This CDR3 has 11 residues. Deletions cut 10 bases from V and 4 bases from J, with 9 bases between. The CDR3 DNA is TGTGCCAACCAGCAGGCAGATACGCAGTATTTT. Protein product: CANQQADTQYF.

The V call is TRBV5-1, the J call TRBJ2-5; no firm D call. The germline gives CDR1 SGHRS, CDR2 YFSETQ. The V end was cut by 2 bases, the J end by 2 bases, with 13 bases between. CDR3 length: 15 amino acids. The CDR3 nucleotides are TGCGCCAGCAGCTTCGGCGGCAGCCCACAAGAGACCCAGTACTTC. As protein: CASSFGGSPQETQYF.

This clonotype was detected many times. Here the CDR3 reads CASSLAGTGQFEQYV. The DNA for the CDR3 is TGTGCCAGCAGCTTAGCAGGGACAGGGCAGTTCGAGCAGTACGTC. The genes are TRBV7-8 and TRBJ2-7; 9 bases fit TRBD1. V trimming: 0 bases; J trimming: 6 bases; junction bases outside the gene matches: 6. Germline CDR1 SGHVS, CDR2 FQNEAQ. This CDR3 region has 15 residues.

J is TRBJ2-1 and V is TRBV5-6; 12 nucleotides align to TRBD2. The V segment lost 4 bases and the J segment 9 bases; nucleotides outside the gene matches: 8. Germline-derived CDR1 and CDR2 are SGHDT and YYEEEE. The CDR3 sequence is 15 residues long. This CDR3 reads CASSPGTSGSGEQFF. Written as DNA, the CDR3 is TGTGCCAGCAGCCCCGGGACTAGCGGGTCTGGTGAGCAGTTCTTC. The whole variable domain, remainder taken from reference TRBV5-6 and TRBJ2-1, is DAGVTQSPTHLIKTRGQQVTLRCSPKSGHDTVSWYQQALGQGPQFIFQYYEEEERQRGNFPDRFSGHQFPNYSSELNVNALLLGDSALYLCASSPGTSGSGEQFFGPGTRLTVL.

Details on this clonotype: The junction departs from germline at one end; a sequencing error may be responsible. This chain links TRBV12-3 or TRBV12-4 with TRBJ2-5, with D perhaps matching TRBD1 (5 bases). This CDR3 has 14 residues. In DNA form, the CDR3 reads TGTGTCAGCAGTTTTGAAGGGGCCCTAAAGACCCAGTACTTC. Its translation is CVSSFEGALKTQYF.

This clonotype has ten or more counts. The rearrangement uses TRBV7-2 and TRBJ2-5; D unclear. Germline loops: CDR1 SGHTA, CDR2 FQGNSA. Deletions cut 5 bases from V and 3 bases from J, with 16 bases between. This CDR3 region has 15 residues. The CDR3 nucleotides read TGTGCCAGCAGCACATGGACCGATTTTGAAGAGACCCAGTACTTC. Translation gives CASSTWTDFEETQYF.

This clonotype came up a few times. V is TRBV2 and J is TRBJ2-1; TRBD2 aligns across 9 bases. Germline V gene sequence: CDR1 SNHLY, CDR2 FYNNEI. The CDR3 consists of 13 residues. V dropped 6 bases and J dropped 8; count of bases not matched to a gene: 5. The CDR3 here is CASRLSGGDEQFF. The CDR3 DNA sequence: TGTGCCAGCAGGCTTAGCGGGGGAGATGAGCAGTTCTTC.

Written as DNA, the CDR3 is TGTGCCAGCAGTGGCGCGGGCAGGGGGGTCTCGTATGGCTACACCTTC. Protein: CASSGAGRGVSYGYTF. The J gene is TRBJ1-2, the V gene TRBV28; 7 positions agree with TRBD1. The CDR3 sequence is 16 residues long. Looked up from germline, CDR1 is MDHEN and CDR2 is SYDVKM. The trim removed 5 bases at V and 5 bases at J, leaving 14 bases unmatched.

Concerning this clonotype itself: A much bigger clone sits one base away, suggesting this may be a read error. The chain employs TRBV7-6 and TRBJ2-1; TRBD2 aligns across 8 bases. This CDR3 region has 16 residues. V lost 4 bases to trimming and J lost 0 bases; unmatched junction nucleotides: 5. Germline V gene data show CDR1 as SGHVS and CDR2 as FNYEAQ. The CDR3 here is CASSSDGTSSYNEQFF. CDR3 coding DNA: TGTGCCAGCAGCTCTGACGGGACTAGCTCCTACAATGAGCAGTTCTTC.